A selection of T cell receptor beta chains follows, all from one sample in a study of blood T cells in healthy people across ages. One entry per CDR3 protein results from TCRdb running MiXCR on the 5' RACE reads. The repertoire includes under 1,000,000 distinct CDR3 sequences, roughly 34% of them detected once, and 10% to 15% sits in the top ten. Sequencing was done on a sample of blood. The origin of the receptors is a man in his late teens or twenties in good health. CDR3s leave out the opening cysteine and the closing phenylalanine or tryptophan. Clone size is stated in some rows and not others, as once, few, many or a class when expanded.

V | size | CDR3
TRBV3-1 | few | ASSQGDPDTQY
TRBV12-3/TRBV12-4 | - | PSSRDSKNYGYT
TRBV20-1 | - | SARGTGTGFETQF
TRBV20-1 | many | SAIDREGYDEQF
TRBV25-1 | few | ASSEYLGRADTQY
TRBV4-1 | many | ASSQPRGEYGYT
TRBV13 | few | ASSSTADGQY
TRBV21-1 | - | ASSQPTPATKQY
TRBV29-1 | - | SVSGETEAF
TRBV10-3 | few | AISETSQGYGYT